A selection of T cell receptor beta chains follows, all from one sample in a study of T cells in Graves' hyperthyroidism and ophthalmopathy. One entry per CDR3 protein results from TCRdb running MiXCR on the multiplex PCR reads. The table includes around 480,000 distinct CDR3 sequences, about 15% detected once. The sample taken for sequencing was blood. These receptors were collected from a woman aged 18 to 35 with Graves' hyperthyroidism. Each CDR3 is given with its conserved first and last residue. Each record gives: J gene, V gene, D gene, clone size, CDR3 protein, CDR3 DNA. A D gene is named only where the DNA matches it firmly. The size entry is marked missing in some rows and otherwise reads once, few, many or a size class.

TRBJ2-5	TRBV28	NA	many	CASSLLSQETQYF	TGTGCCAGCAGCCTCCTTAGCCAAGAGACCCAGTACTTC
TRBJ1-2	TRBV11-3	TRBD1	many	CASSLPGGYYGYTF	TGTGCCAGCAGCTTACCAGGGGGCTACTATGGCTACACCTTC
TRBJ2-1	TRBV18	TRBD2	many	CASSPTGTRGNEQFF	TGTGCCAGCTCACCCACCGGGACTAGAGGCAATGAGCAGTTCTTC
TRBJ1-2	TRBV5-1	NA	NA	CASSLTTRDYGYTF	TGCGCCAGCAGCTTGACGACAAGGGACTATGGCTACACCTTC
TRBJ2-3	TRBV20-1	TRBD2	NA	CSAPPTSGSTDTQYF	TGCAGTGCTCCCCCCACTAGCGGGAGCACAGATACGCAGTATTTT
TRBJ2-1	TRBV5-6	NA	NA	CASSLGGLAAHNEQFF	TGTGCCAGCAGCTTGGGGGGGCTAGCGGCCCACAATGAGCAGTTCTTC
TRBJ1-2	TRBV11-2	NA	many	CASKGTFSYGYTF	TGTGCCAGCAAGGGAACTTTTTCCTATGGCTACACCTTC
TRBJ1-1	TRBV11-3	NA	many	CASQGTRMSTEAFF	TGTGCCAGCCAGGGAACACGGATGAGCACTGAAGCTTTCTTT
TRBJ1-4	TRBV12-3/TRBV12-4	NA	once	CASSLQGGWEKLFF	TGTGCCAGCAGTTTACAGGGCGGATGGGAAAAACTGTTTTTT
TRBJ1-1	TRBV29-1	NA	few	CSVDWETTMNTEAFF	TGCAGCGTTGATTGGGAGACGACGATGAACACTGAAGCTTTCTTT
TRBJ2-1	TRBV20-1	TRBD2	few	CSAPPPSGPYNEQFF	TGCAGTGCTCCCCCTCCTAGCGGGCCCTACAATGAGCAGTTCTTC
TRBJ1-2	TRBV27	NA	NA	CASSQSKNPLYYGYTF	TGTGCCAGCAGTCAATCCAAAAATCCACTTTACTATGGCTACACCTTC
TRBJ1-5	TRBV11-2	NA	many	CASSRGSNQPQHF	TGTGCCAGCAGCCGGGGTAGCAATCAGCCCCAGCATTTT
TRBJ2-1	TRBV4-2	NA	NA	CASSPQGAGDTNNEQFF	TGTGCCAGCAGCCCCCAGGGAGCGGGTGACACCAACAATGAGCAGTTCTTC
TRBJ2-1	TRBV27	TRBD2	NA	CASRPSGSVHEQFF	TGTGCCAGCCGCCCTAGCGGGAGTGTGCATGAGCAGTTCTTC
TRBJ2-6	TRBV11-3	NA	many	CASTIDFGSGANVLTF	TGTGCCAGCACCATCGATTTCGGCTCTGGGGCCAACGTCCTGACTTTC
TRBJ2-1	TRBV7-7	NA	many	CASSLDPGPPDNEQFF	TGTGCTAGCAGCCTCGATCCGGGACCCCCAGACAATGAGCAGTTCTTC
TRBJ2-1	TRBV11-2	TRBD2	NA	CVSSRRNPGLAGVYNEQFF	TGTGTCAGCAGCCGAAGAAACCCGGGACTAGCGGGAGTCTACAATGAGCAGTTCTTC
TRBJ2-7	TRBV6-1	TRBD2	few	CASRALAGGPNEQYF	TGTGCCAGCAGGGCACTAGCGGGAGGCCCCAACGAGCAGTACTTC
TRBJ1-1	TRBV10-3	NA	many	CAISDSNHVNTEAFF	TGTGCCATCAGTGACAGCAATCATGTGAACACTGAAGCTTTCTTT
TRBJ1-5	TRBV7-6	NA	NA	CASSLESYGNQPQHF	TGTGCCAGCAGCTTAGAAAGTTATGGCAATCAGCCCCAGCATTTT
TRBJ2-2	TRBV5-6	TRBD1	few	CASSPLGQGDTGELFF	TGTGCCAGCAGCCCCTTGGGACAGGGGGACACCGGGGAGCTGTTTTTT
TRBJ2-3	TRBV15	TRBD2	many	CATSRDGGGTDTQYF	TGTGCCACCAGCAGAGATGGGGGGGGCACAGATACGCAGTATTTT
TRBJ2-7	TRBV7-3	NA	few	CASSFDKGGHEQYF	TGTGCCAGCAGCTTCGACAAGGGAGGACACGAGCAGTACTTC
TRBJ1-1	TRBV12-5	NA	many	CASGPGQLNTEAFF	TGTGCTAGTGGTCCTGGACAGCTGAACACTGAAGCTTTCTTT
TRBJ1-3	TRBV29-1	NA	many	CSATRFGPGNTIYF	TGCAGCGCCACACGATTTGGCCCTGGAAACACCATATATTTT
TRBJ1-2	TRBV5-1	NA	many	CASSLLGPSTSNYGYTF	TGCGCCAGCAGCTTGTTAGGACCGTCAACTTCTAACTATGGCTACACCTTC
TRBJ2-1	TRBV5-1	TRBD2	many	CASSLGGGGSPYNEQFF	TGCGCCAGCAGCTTGGGGGGCGGGGGGAGCCCCTACAATGAGCAGTTCTTC
TRBJ2-1	TRBV7-3	TRBD2	many	CASSFSGRDHNEQFF	TGTGCCAGCAGCTTTAGCGGGAGGGACCACAATGAGCAGTTCTTC
TRBJ1-2	TRBV24-1	TRBD1	many	CATSPGQLFNYGYTF	TGTGCCACCAGCCCGGGACAGTTATTTAACTATGGCTACACCTTC
TRBJ2-5	TRBV24-1	NA	NA	CAASGPPETQYF	TGTGCCGCCAGTGGGCCTCCCGAGACCCAGTACTTC
TRBJ2-5	TRBV3-1	NA	many	CASSQGSGEETQYF	TGTGCCAGCAGCCAGGGCTCCGGCGAAGAGACCCAGTACTTC
TRBJ1-4	TRBV19	TRBD1	NA	CASKSDRGVQEKLFF	TGTGCCAGTAAATCGGACAGGGGAGTGCAAGAAAAACTGTTTTTT
TRBJ2-1	TRBV7-7	TRBD2	NA	CASSLRAGGDEQFF	TGTGCTAGCAGCTTACGGGCGGGGGGGGATGAGCAGTTCTTC
TRBJ2-2	TRBV2	NA	many	CASSELLSAGELFF	TGTGCCAGCAGTGAACTCCTATCCGCGGGGGAGCTGTTTTTT
TRBJ2-3	TRBV29-1	TRBD2	many	CSVEDRSGGPDTQYF	TGCAGCGTTGAAGATAGGTCGGGAGGTCCAGATACGCAGTATTTT
TRBJ2-5	TRBV3-1	NA	many	CASSRPGLQETQYF	TGTGCCAGCAGTCGACCGGGACTGCAAGAGACCCAGTACTTC
TRBJ2-3	TRBV11-3	TRBD2	NA	CASSSGLAPDTQYF	TGTGCCAGCAGCTCAGGACTAGCCCCAGATACGCAGTATTTT
TRBJ2-5	TRBV20-1	TRBD2	many	CSARKPGLAGGPVGTQYF	TGCAGTGCTCGCAAACCGGGACTAGCGGGAGGGCCGGTAGGGACCCAGTACTTC
TRBJ1-5	TRBV18	NA	few	CASSADVGNQPQHF	TGTGCCAGCTCAGCGGACGTAGGCAATCAGCCCCAGCATTTT
TRBJ2-5	TRBV6-2/TRBV6-3	NA	many	CASSYSVGDQETQYF	TGTGCCAGCAGTTACTCCGTCGGGGACCAAGAGACCCAGTACTTC
TRBJ1-1	TRBV11-2	NA	NA	CVSSLYYEQGEAFF	TGTGTCAGCAGCTTATATTATGAACAGGGAGAAGCTTTCTTT
TRBJ1-2	TRBV24-1	TRBD1	NA	CATSDPRIRTGNLGYTF	TGTGCCACCAGTGATCCGCGGATAAGGACAGGGAATTTAGGCTACACCTTC
TRBJ1-1	TRBV4-1	NA	few	CASSQWAPTEAFF	TGCGCCAGCAGCCAATGGGCTCCCACTGAAGCTTTCTTT
TRBJ2-1	TRBV10-3	TRBD2	few	CAISESGSGTSYNEQFF	TGTGCCATCAGTGAGTCAGGGAGCGGGACGTCCTACAATGAGCAGTTCTTC
TRBJ1-1	TRBV29-1	NA	NA	CSDVTGLNTEAFF	TGCAGCGATGTAACAGGGTTGAACACTGAAGCTTTCTTT
TRBJ2-7	TRBV28	TRBD2	NA	CASRTSGKEEYF	TGTGCCAGCCGGACTAGCGGGAAAGAGGAGTACTTC
TRBJ2-1	TRBV19	TRBD2	few	CASSIISSGRLDNEQFF	TGTGCCAGTAGTATAATCTCTAGCGGGAGATTGGACAATGAGCAGTTCTTC
TRBJ1-4	TRBV20-1	NA	many	CSARDSNEKLFF	TGCAGTGCTAGGGACTCTAATGAAAAACTGTTTTTT
TRBJ2-2	TRBV7-9	NA	many	CASSLDSGSETGELFF	TGTGCCAGCAGCTTGGATTCAGGAAGCGAAACCGGGGAGCTGTTTTTT
TRBJ1-3	TRBV24-1	NA	many	CATSGTPGNTIYF	TGTGCCACCAGTGGGACTCCGGGAAACACCATATATTTT
TRBJ2-3	TRBV7-9	NA	many	CASSLSDTQYF	TGTGCCAGCAGCTTATCAGATACGCAGTATTTT
TRBJ1-6	TRBV6-5	NA	NA	CASSYSFRQVGNSPLHF	TGTGCCAGCAGTTACTCGTTTCGGCAGGTTGGAAATTCACCCCTCCACTTT
TRBJ2-7	TRBV6-1	TRBD1	many	CASSLTRTGYDEQYF	TGTGCCAGCAGCCTAACTAGGACAGGGTACGACGAGCAGTACTTC
TRBJ1-2	TRBV3-1	TRBD1	many	CASSQEDRANYGYTF	TGTGCCAGCAGCCAAGAAGACAGGGCTAACTATGGCTACACCTTC
TRBJ2-1	TRBV30	NA	NA	CAWSLTGLDLEFF	TGTGCCTGGAGTTTGACCGGACTCGACCTGGAGTTCTTC